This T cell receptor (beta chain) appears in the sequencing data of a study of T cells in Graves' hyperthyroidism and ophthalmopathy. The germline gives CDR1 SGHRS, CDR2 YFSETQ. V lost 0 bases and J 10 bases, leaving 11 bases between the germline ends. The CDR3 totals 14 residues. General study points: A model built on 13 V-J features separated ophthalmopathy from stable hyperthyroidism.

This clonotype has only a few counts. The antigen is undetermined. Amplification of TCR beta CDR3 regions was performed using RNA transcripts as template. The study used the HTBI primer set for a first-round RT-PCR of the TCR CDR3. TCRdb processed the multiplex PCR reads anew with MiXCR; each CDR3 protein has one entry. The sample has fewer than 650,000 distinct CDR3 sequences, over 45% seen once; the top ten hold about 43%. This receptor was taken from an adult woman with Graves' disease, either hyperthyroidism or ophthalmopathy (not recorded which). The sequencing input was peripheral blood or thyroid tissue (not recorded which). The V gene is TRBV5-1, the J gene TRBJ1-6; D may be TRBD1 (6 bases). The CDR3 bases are TGCGCCAGCAGCTTGGATCAGGGGAGATCACCCCTCCACTTT. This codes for CASSLDQGRSPLHF. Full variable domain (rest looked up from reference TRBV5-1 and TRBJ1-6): KAGVTQTPRYLIKTRGQQVTLSCSPISGHRSVSWYQQTPGQGLQFLFEYFSETQRNKGNFPGRFSGRQFSNSRSEMNVSTLELGDSALYLCASSLDQGRSPLHFGNGTRLTVT.